The entry that follows covers one TCR beta chain sequence. This table comes from immunoSEQ multiplex PCR, and its TCRdb copy is limited to in-frame clones, with some not included. The sample carries 100,000 to 150,000 clones, around nine tenths recorded once. Trimming took 6 bases from V and 6 from J; bases not matched to a gene: 17. From germline, CDR1 is LNHDA and CDR2 SQIVND (reference sequence). The CDR3 spans 17 residues. The sample belongs to a study of blood T cell repertoires in COVID-19. Sequenced sample: peripheral blood. The chain is built from TRBV19 and TRBJ2-7; 10 bases are shared with TRBD2. The clonotype originates from a woman between 45 and 60 years old with active or convalescent COVID-19. DNA for the CDR3: TGTGCCAGTAGCCGCGGGGGGAGCGGGAGGGCCCCGAGCGAGCAGTACTTC. Amino acids: CASSRGGSGRAPSEQYF.